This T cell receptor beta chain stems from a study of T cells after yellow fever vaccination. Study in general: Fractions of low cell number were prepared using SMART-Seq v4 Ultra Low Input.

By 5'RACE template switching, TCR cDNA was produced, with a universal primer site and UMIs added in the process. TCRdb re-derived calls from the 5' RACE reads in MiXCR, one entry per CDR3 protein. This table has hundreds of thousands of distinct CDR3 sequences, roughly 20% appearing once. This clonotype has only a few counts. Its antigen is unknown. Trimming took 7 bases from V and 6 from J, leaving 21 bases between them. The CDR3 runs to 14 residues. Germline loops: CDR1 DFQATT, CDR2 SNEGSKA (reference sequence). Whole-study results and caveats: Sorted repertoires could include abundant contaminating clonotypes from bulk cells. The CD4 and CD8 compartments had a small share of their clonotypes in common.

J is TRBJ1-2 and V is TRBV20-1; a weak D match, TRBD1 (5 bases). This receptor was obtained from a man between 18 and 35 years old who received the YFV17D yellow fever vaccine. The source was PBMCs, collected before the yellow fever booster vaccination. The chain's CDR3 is CSEVSGVKGDGYTF. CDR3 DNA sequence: TGCAGTGAGGTGTCAGGAGTCAAAGGGGATGGCTACACCTTC.